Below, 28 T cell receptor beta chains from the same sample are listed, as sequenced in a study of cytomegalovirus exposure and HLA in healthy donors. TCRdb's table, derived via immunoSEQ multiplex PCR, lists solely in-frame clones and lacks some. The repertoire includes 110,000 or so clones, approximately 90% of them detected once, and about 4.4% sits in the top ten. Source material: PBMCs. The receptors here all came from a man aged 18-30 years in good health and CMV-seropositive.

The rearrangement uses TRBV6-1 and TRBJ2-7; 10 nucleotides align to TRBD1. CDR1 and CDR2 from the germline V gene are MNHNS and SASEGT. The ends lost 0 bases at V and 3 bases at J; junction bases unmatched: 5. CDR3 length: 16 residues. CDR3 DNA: TGTGCCAGCAGTGAAGCGGGGGACAGGGGACACTACGAGCAGTACTTC. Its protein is CASSEAGDRGHYEQYF.

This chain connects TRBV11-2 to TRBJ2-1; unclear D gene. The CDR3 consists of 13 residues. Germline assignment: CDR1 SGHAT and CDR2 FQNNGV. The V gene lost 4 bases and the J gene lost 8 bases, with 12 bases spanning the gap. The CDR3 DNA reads TGTGCCAGCAGCTCTTTTAGACACCATGAGCAGTTCTTC. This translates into CASSSFRHHEQFF.

The CDR3 spells CASSTPADRARNTEAFF. The CDR3 DNA follows: TGTGCCAGTAGTACCCCCGCCGACAGGGCTCGGAACACTGAAGCTTTCTTT. This chain uses TRBV19 with TRBJ1-1; 7 bases align to TRBD1. Germline values: CDR1 LNHDA, CDR2 SQIVND (reference sequence). Trimming took 4 bases from V and 1 from J; bases not matched to a gene: 12. The CDR3 spans 17 residues.

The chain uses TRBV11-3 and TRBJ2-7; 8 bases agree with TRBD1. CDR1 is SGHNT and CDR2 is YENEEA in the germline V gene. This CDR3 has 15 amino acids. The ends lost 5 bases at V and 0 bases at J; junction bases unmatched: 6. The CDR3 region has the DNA TGTGCCAGCAGCCTCCGGGGGACAGGCTCCTACGAGCAGTACTTC. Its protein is CASSLRGTGSYEQYF.

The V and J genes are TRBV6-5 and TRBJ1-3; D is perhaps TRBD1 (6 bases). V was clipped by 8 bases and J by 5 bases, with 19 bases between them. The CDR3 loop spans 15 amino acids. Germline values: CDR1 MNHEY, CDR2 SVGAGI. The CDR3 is CASSSRGSARNTIYF. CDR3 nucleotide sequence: TGTGCCAGCTCGTCAAGGGGGTCCGCGCGAAACACCATATATTTT.

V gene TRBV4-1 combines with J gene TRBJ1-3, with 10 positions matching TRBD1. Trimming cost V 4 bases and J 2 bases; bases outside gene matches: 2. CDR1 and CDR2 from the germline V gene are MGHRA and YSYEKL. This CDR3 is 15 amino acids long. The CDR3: CASSPGQGAGNTIYF. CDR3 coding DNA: TGCGCCAGCAGCCCCGGACAGGGGGCTGGAAACACCATATATTTT.

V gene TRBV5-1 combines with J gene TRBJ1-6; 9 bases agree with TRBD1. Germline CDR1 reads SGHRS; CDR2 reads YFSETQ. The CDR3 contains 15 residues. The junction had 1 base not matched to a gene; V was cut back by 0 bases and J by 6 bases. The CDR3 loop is CASSLGQGVNSPLHF. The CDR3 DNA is TGCGCCAGCAGCTTGGGACAGGGGGTTAATTCACCCCTCCACTTT.

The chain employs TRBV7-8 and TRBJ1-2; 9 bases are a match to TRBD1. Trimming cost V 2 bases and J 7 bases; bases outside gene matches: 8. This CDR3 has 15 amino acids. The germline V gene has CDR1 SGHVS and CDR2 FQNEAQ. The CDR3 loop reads CASSLSGQGISGYTF. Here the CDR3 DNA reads TGTGCCAGCAGCTTATCAGGACAGGGGATATCTGGCTACACCTTC.

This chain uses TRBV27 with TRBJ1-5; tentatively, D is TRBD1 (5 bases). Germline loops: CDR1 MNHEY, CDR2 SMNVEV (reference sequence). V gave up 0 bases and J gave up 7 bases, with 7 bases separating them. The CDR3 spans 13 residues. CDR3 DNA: TGTGCCAGCAGTTTATCCCGACAGCAGCCCCAGCATTTT. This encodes CASSLSRQQPQHF.

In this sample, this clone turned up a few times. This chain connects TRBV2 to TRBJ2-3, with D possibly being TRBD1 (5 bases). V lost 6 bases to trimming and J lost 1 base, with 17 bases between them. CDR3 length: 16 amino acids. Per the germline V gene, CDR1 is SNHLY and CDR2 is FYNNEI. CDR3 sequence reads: CASRATAGPGTDTQYF. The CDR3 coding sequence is TGTGCCAGCAGAGCTACGGCAGGGCCTGGCACAGATACGCAGTATTTT.

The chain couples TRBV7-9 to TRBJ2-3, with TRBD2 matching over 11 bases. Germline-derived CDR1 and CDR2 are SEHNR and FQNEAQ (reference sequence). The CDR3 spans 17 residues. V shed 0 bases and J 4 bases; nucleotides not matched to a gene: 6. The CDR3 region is CASSLARTSGYPDTQYF. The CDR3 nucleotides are TGTGCCAGCAGCTTAGCAAGGACTAGCGGGTACCCAGATACGCAGTATTTT.

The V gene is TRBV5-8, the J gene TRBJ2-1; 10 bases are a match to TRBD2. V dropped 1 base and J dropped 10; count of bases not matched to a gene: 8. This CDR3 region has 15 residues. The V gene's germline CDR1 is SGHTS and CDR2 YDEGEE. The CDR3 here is CASSLFSGGVGEQFF. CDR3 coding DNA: TGTGCCAGCAGCTTGTTCAGCGGGGGGGTAGGGGAGCAGTTCTTC.

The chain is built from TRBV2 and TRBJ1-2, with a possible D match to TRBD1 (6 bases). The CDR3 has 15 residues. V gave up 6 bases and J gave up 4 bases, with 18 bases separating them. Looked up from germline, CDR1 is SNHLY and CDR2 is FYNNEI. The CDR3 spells CASRPGTLKTYGYTF. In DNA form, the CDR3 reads TGTGCCAGCAGACCCGGGACACTGAAGACCTATGGCTACACCTTC.

The CDR3 DNA follows: TGTGCTAGTGGTCCGGCGACAGGGGCGGTCTACGAGCAGTACTTC. Encoded protein: CASGPATGAVYEQYF. The chain has TRBV12-5 and TRBJ2-7; 8 nucleotides match TRBD1. The CDR3 covers 15 residues. Looked up from germline, CDR1 is LGHNT and CDR2 is FRNRAP. V lost 5 bases, J lost 3 bases, and 9 bases stayed unmatched.

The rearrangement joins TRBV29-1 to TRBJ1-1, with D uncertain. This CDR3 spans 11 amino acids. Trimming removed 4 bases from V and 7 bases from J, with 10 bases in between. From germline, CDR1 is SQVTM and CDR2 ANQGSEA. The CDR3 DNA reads TGCAGCGTTGGGGGTGCGGGTGAAGCTTTCTTT. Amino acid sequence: CSVGGAGEAFF.

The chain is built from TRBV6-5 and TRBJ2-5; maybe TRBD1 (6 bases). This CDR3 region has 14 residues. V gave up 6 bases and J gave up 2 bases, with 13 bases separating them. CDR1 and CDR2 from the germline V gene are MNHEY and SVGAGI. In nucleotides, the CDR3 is TGTGCCAGCAGACTGGGGGCCCTACAAGAGACCCAGTACTTC. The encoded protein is CASRLGALQETQYF.

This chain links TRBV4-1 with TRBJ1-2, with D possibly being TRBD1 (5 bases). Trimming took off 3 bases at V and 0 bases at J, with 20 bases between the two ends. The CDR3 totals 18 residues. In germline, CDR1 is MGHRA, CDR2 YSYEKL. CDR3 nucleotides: TGCGCCAGCAGCCATCCAAAGGACACAACAGATACTAACTATGGCTACACCTTC. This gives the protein CASSHPKDTTDTNYGYTF.

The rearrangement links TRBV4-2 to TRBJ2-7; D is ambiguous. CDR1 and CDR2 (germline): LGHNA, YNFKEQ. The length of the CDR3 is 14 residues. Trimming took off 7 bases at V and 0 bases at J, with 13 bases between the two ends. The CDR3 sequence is CASTIRRSSYEQYF. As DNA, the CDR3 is TGTGCCAGCACAATAAGAAGGAGCTCCTACGAGCAGTACTTC.

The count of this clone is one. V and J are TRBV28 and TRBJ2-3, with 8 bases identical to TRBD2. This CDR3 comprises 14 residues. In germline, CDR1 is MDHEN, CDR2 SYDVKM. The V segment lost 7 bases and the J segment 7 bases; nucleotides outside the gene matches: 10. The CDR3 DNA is TGTGCCAGCACCATAGCGGGGTCCCAGAATACGCAGTATTTT. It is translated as CASTIAGSQNTQYF. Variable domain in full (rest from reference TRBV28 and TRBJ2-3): DVKVTQSSRYLVKRTGEKVFLECVQDMDHENMFWYRQDPGLGLRLIYFSYDVKMKEKGDIPEGYSVSREKKERFSLILESASTNQTSMYLCASTIAGSQNTQYFGPGTRLTVL.

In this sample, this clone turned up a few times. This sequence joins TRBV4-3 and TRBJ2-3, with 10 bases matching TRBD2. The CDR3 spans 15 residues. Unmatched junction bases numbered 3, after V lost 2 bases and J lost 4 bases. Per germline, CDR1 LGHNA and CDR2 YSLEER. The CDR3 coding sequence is TGCGCCAGCAGCCAAAGCGGGGGGGCGTCAGATACGCAGTATTTT. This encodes CASSQSGGASDTQYF.

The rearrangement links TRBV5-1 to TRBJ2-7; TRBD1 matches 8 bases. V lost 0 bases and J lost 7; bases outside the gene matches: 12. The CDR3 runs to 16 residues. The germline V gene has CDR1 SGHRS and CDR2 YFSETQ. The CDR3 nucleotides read TGCGCCAGCAGCTTGGCCGGAGGACAGGGATCGGCAGAGCAGTACTTC. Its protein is CASSLAGGQGSAEQYF.

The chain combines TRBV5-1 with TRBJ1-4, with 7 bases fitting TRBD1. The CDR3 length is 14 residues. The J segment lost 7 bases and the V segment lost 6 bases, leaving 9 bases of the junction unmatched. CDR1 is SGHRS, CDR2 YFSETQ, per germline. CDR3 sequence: CASNRQGSCEKLFF. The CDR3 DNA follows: TGCGCCAGCAACCGACAGGGTAGCTGTGAAAAACTGTTTTTT.

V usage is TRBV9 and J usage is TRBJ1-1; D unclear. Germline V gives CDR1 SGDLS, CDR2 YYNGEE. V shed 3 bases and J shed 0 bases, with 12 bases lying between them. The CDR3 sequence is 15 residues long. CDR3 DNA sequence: TGTGCCAGCAGCGATGGTATTGGCCTGAACACTGAAGCTTTCTTT. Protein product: CASSDGIGLNTEAFF.

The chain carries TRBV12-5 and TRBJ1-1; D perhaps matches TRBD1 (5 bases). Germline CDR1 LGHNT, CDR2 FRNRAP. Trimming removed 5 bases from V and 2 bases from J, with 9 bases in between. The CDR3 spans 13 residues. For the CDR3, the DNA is TGTGCTAGTGGTCTCCAGGGAAACACTGAAGCTTTCTTT. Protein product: CASGLQGNTEAFF.

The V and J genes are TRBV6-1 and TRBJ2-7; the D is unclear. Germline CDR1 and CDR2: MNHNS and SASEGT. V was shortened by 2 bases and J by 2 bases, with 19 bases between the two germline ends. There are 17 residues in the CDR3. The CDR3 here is CASSEMAVSSRTYEQYF. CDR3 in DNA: TGTGCCAGCAGTGAAATGGCAGTTTCTAGTAGGACCTACGAGCAGTACTTC.

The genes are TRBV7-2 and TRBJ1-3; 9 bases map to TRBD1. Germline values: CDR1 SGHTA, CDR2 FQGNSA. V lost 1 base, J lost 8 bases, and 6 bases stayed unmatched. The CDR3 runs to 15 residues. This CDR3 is CASSLEGQGAYTIYF. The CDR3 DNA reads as TGTGCCAGCAGCTTAGAGGGACAGGGAGCATACACCATATATTTT.

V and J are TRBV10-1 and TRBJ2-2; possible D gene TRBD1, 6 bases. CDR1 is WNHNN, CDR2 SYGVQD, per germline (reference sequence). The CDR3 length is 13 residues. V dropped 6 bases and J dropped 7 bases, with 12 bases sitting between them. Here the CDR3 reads CASSVNRVGELFF. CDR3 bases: TGCGCCAGCAGCGTGAACAGGGTCGGGGAGCTGTTTTTT.

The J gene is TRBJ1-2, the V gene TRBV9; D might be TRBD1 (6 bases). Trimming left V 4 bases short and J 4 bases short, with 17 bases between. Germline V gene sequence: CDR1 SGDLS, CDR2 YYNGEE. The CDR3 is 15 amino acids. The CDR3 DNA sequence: TGTGCCAGCAGCCCCCTGGGACAAGACTTCTATGGCTACACCTTC. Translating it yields CASSPLGQDFYGYTF.